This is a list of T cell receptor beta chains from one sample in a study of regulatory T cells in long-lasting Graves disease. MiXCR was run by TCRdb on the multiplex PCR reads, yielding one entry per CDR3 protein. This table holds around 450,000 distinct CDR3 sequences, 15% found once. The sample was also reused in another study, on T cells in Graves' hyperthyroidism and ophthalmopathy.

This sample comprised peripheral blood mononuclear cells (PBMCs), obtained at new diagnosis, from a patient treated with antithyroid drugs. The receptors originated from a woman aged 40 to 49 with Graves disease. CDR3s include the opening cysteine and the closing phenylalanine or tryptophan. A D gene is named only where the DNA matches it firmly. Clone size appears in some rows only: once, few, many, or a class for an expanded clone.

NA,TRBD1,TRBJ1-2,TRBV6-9,CASSYSRTGGLYGYTF,TGTGCCAGCAGTTACTCCAGGACAGGGGGCCTCTATGGCTACACCTTC
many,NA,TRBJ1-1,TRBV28,CASSLSGAREYNEAFF,TGTGCCAGCAGTTTATCTGGGGCGCGGGAGTATAACGAAGCTTTCTTT
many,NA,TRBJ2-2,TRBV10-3,CAISESESGELFF,TGTGCCATCAGTGAGTCCGAGTCCGGGGAGCTGTTTTTT
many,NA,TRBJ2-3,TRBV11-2,CASSLVRPGSTDTQYF,TGTGCCAGCAGCTTAGTAAGGCCAGGAAGCACAGATACGCAGTATTTT
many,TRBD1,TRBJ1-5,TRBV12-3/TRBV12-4,CASTRDRDQPQHF,TGTGCCAGCACCCGGGACAGAGATCAGCCCCAGCATTTT
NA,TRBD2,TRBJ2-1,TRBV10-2,CASSEPGLAPYNEQFF,TGCGCCAGCAGTGAGCCGGGACTAGCCCCCTACAATGAGCAGTTCTTC
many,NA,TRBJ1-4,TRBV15,CATSRARGSITNEKLFF,TGTGCCACCAGCAGAGCTCGGGGTTCGATAACTAATGAAAAACTGTTTTTT
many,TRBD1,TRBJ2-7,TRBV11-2,CASSPSVTGGIEQYF,TGTGCCAGCAGCCCCTCCGTGACAGGGGGCATCGAGCAGTACTTC
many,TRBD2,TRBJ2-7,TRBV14,CASSPKGSSGYEQYF,TGTGCCAGCAGCCCCAAGGGATCTAGCGGCTACGAGCAGTACTTC
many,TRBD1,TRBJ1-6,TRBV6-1,CASSALRPGGRALHF,TGTGCCAGCAGTGCCCTCCGCCCAGGGGGTCGGGCCCTCCACTTT
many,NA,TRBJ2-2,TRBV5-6,CASSFYNTGELFF,TGTGCCAGCAGCTTCTATAACACCGGGGAGCTGTTTTTT
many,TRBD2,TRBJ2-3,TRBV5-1,CASSTYGRSTDTQYF,TGCGCCAGCAGCACATACGGGAGGAGCACAGATACGCAGTATTTT
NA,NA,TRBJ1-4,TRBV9,CASSVTDSAAEKLFF,TGTGCCAGCAGCGTCACCGACTCTGCAGCCGAAAAACTGTTTTTT
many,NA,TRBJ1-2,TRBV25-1,CASSTDANYGYTF,TGCGCCAGCAGCACGGACGCTAACTATGGCTACACCTTC
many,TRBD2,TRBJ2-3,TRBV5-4,CASSSPPTSGSPDTQYF,TGTGCCAGCAGCTCCCCCCCTACTAGCGGGAGCCCAGATACGCAGTATTTT
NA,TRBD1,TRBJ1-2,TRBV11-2,CASSLQTGAYGYTF,TGTGCCAGCAGCCTCCAAACAGGGGCCTATGGCTACACCTTC
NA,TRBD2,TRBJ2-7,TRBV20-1,CSARDLGLAPGEQYF,TGCAGTGCTAGAGATCTGGGACTAGCTCCTGGCGAGCAGTACTTC
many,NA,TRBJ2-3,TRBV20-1,CSARDPTSTDTQYF,TGCAGTGCCAGGGACCCAACTAGCACAGATACGCAGTATTTT
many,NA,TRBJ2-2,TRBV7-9,CASSLNPNTGELFF,TGTGCCAGCAGCCTCAATCCGAACACCGGGGAGCTGTTTTTT
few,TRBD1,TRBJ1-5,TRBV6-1,CASSPTGGRGISNQPQHF,TGTGCCAGCAGTCCAACAGGGGGTAGGGGGATTAGCAATCAGCCCCAGCATTTT
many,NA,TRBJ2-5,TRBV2,CASSERASVVQETQYF,TGTGCCAGCAGTGAAAGGGCTAGCGTGGTCCAAGAGACCCAGTACTTC
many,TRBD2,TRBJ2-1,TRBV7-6,CASSLARLANEQFF,TGTGCCAGCAGCTTAGCCAGACTAGCCAATGAGCAGTTCTTC
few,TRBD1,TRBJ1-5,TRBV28,CASSLGTGEQPQHF,TGTGCCAGCAGTTTAGGGACAGGGGAACAGCCCCAGCATTTT
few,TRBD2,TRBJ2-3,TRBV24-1,CATSLGGDWDTQYF,TGTGCCACCAGTCTCGGGGGGGACTGGGATACGCAGTATTTT
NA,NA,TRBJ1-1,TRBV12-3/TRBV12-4,CASSLTTMNTEAFF,TGTGCCAGCAGTTTAACTACTATGAACACTGAAGCTTTCTTT
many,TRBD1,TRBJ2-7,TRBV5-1,CASSLDRGVNEQYF,TGCGCCAGCAGCTTGGACAGGGGGGTCAACGAGCAGTACTTC
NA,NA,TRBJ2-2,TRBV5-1,CASSLELWGAGELFF,TGCGCCAGCAGCTTGGAACTATGGGGCGCCGGGGAGCTGTTTTTT
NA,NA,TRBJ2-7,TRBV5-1,CASSNDRTPYEQYF,TGCGCCAGCAGTAATGACAGGACCCCCTACGAGCAGTACTTC
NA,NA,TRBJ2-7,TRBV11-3,CASSSGAQVSYEQYF,TGTGCCAGCAGCTCGGGGGCTCAGGTTTCCTACGAGCAGTACTTC
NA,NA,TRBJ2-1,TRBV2,CASIEDFSYNEQFF,TGTGCCAGCATTGAGGACTTCTCCTACAATGAGCAGTTCTTC
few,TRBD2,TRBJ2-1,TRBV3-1,CASSHLGLAGGVSEQFF,TGTGCCAGCAGCCACCTGGGACTAGCGGGAGGAGTGAGTGAGCAGTTCTTC
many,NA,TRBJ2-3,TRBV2,CASSEGQSTDTQYF,TGTGCCAGCAGTGAAGGACAGAGTACAGATACGCAGTATTTT
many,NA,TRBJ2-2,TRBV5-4,CASSAQGLDTGELFF,TGTGCCAGCAGCGCCCAGGGCCTGGACACCGGGGAGCTGTTTTTT
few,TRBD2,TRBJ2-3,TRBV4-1,CASSQVRLAGGPADTQYF,TGCGCCAGCAGCCAAGTTCGACTAGCGGGAGGGCCTGCAGATACGCAGTATTTT
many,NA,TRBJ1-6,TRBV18,CASSPRNGEGSPLHF,TGTGCCAGCTCACCACGGAATGGGGAAGGTTCACCCCTCCACTTT
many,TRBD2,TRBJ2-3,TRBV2,CASRKAGGTDTQYF,TGTGCCAGCAGGAAGGCGGGAGGGACAGATACGCAGTATTTT
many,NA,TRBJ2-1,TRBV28,CASSWIRLSRAYNEQFF,TGTGCCAGCAGTTGGATCAGGCTCTCCAGGGCCTACAATGAGCAGTTCTTC
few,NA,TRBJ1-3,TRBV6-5,CASSYDRQSSGNTIYF,TGTGCCAGCAGTTACGACAGGCAAAGCTCTGGAAACACCATATATTTT
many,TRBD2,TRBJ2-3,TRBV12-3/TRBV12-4,CASSLGLAADTQYF,TGTGCCAGCAGCTTGGGACTAGCCGCAGATACGCAGTATTTT
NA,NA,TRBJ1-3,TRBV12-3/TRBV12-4,CASIRHSSGNTIYF,TGTGCCAGCATTAGGCACAGCTCTGGAAACACCATATATTTT
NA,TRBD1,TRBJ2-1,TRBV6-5,CASSYRGNPQDRGPGNEQFF,TGTGCCAGCAGTTACCGCGGTAACCCTCAAGACAGGGGGCCCGGCAATGAGCAGTTCTTC
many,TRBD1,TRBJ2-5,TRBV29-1,CSADRGQRETQYF,TGCAGCGCCGATAGGGGACAGCGGGAGACCCAGTACTTC
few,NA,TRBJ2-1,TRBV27,CASSLSVNTQHNEQFF,TGTGCCAGCAGTTTATCCGTAAACACACAACACAATGAGCAGTTCTTC
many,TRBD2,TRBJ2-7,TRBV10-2,CASSDEGGFYEQYF,TGCGCCAGCAGTGACGAGGGAGGGTTCTACGAGCAGTACTTC
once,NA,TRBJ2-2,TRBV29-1,CSVRPTRDGELFF,TGCAGCGTGAGGCCTACGAGAGACGGGGAGCTGTTTTTT
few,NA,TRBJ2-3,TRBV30,CAWSVGGGADTQYF,TGTGCCTGGAGTGTAGGGGGTGGGGCAGATACGCAGTATTTT
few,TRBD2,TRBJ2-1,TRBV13,CASSFPPTSAYNEQFF,TGTGCCAGCAGCTTCCCCCCGACTAGCGCTTACAATGAGCAGTTCTTC
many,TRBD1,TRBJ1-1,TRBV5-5,CASSFGQDTEAFF,TGTGCCAGCAGCTTCGGACAGGACACTGAAGCTTTCTTT
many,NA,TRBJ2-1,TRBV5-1,CASTVVSGNEQFF,TGCGCCAGCACCGTAGTCAGTGGGAATGAGCAGTTCTTC
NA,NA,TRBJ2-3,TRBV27,CASSAFSTDTQYF,TGTGCCAGCAGTGCCTTTAGCACAGATACGCAGTATTTT
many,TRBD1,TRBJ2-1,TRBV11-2,CASSGQGLAVNEQFF,TGTGCCAGCAGCGGACAGGGTTTGGCAGTCAATGAGCAGTTCTTC
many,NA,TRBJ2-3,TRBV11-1,CASSLATSTDTQYF,TGTGCCAGCAGCTTAGCTACTAGCACAGATACGCAGTATTTT